Shown below are 2 T cell receptor beta chains from a single sample sequenced in a study of T cells in Graves' hyperthyroidism and ophthalmopathy. From RNA transcripts, TCR beta CDR3 regions were amplified. The HTBI primer set drove a first-round RT-PCR of the TCR CDR3. TCRdb called the multiplex PCR reads again in MiXCR, with one record for every CDR3 protein. The sample contains 800,000 or so distinct CDR3 sequences, over 35% of which appear only once. What was sequenced was blood. These receptors were taken from a man between 18 and 29 years old with Graves' hyperthyroidism.

The chain carries TRBV2 and TRBJ2-3; the D gene is possibly TRBD2 (6 bases). V lost 8 bases and J 0 bases, leaving 15 bases between the germline ends. This CDR3 has 15 residues. Germline assignment: CDR1 SNHLY and CDR2 FYNNEI. DNA of the CDR3: TGTGCCAGCGCCGGGGGAGGCTCTAGCACAGATACGCAGTATTTT. This gives the protein CASAGGGSSTDTQYF.

This clonotype showed up just a few times. The chain links TRBV6-1 to TRBJ1-1, with D hard to call. The V gene lost 4 bases and the J gene lost 6 bases, with 12 bases spanning the gap. The germline V gene has CDR1 MNHNS and CDR2 SASEGT. This CDR3 contains 13 residues. The CDR3 bases are TGTGCCAGCAGTGGGATAGGCACGGCTGAAGCTTTCTTT. It specifies CASSGIGTAEAFF.